The present TCR beta chain was sequenced within a study of high-grade serous ovarian cancer treatment subgroups. This CDR3 is 13 amino acids long. V dropped 0 bases and J dropped 3 bases, with 6 bases sitting between them. The V gene's germline CDR1 is GTSNPN and CDR2 SVGIG (reference sequence). Tumor samples were obtained before definitive surgery or chemotherapy. This clone was counted only a few times. Antigen: not known. The protocol was immunoSEQ multiplex PCR, while the TCRdb copy is restricted to in-frame clones and leaves out a portion. The sample yields about 1,900 clones, 65% to 70% seen once. Whole-study findings and limits: Tumors within one patient showed repertoire similarity of about 0.1 to 0.8.

This chain uses TRBV30 with TRBJ1-5; D is uncertain. The sample comprised tumor tissue. This TCR derives from a human donor with high-grade serous ovarian cancer. CDR3 nucleotide sequence: TGTGCCTGGAGTGTACAGACCAATCAGCCCCAGCATTTT. This encodes CAWSVQTNQPQHF.